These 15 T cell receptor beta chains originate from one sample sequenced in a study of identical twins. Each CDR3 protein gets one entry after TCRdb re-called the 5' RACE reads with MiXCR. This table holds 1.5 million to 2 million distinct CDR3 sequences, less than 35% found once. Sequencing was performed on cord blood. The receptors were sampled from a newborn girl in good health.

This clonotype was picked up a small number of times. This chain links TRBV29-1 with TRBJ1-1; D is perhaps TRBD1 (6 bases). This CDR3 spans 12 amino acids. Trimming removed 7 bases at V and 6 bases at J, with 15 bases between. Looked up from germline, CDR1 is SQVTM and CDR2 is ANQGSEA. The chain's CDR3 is CSGRQVLAEAFF. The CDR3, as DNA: TGCAGCGGCCGACAGGTATTGGCTGAAGCTTTCTTT.

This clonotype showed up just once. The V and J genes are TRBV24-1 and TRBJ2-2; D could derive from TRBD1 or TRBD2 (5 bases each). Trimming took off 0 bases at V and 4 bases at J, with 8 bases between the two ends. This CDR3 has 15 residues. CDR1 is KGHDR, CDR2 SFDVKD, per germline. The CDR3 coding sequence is TGTGCCACCAGTGATTTGCCAGGGAGCACCGGGGAGCTGTTTTTT. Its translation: CATSDLPGSTGELFF.

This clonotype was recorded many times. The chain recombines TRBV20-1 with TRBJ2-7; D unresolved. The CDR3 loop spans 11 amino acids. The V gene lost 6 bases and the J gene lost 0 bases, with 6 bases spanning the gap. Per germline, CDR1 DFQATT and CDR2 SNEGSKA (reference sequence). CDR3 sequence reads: CSAPSSYEQYF. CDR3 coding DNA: TGCAGTGCCCCTAGCTCCTACGAGCAGTACTTC.

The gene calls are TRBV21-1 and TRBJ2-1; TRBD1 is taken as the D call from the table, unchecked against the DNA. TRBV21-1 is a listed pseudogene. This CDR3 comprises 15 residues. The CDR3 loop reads CASRKDRGVWNEQFF. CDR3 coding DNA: TGTGCCAGCAGGAAAGACAGGGGGGTTTGGAATGAGCAGTTCTTC.

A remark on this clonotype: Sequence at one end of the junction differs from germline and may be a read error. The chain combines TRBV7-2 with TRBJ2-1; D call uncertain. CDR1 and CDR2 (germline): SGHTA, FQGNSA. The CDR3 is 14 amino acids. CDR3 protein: CASSLKSPYNEQFF. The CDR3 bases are TGTGCCAGCAGCTTGAAGAGCCCCTACAACGAGCAGTTCTTC.

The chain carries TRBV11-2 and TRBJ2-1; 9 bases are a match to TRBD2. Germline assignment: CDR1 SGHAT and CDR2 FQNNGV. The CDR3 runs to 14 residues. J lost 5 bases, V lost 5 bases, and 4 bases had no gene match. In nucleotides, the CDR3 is TGTGCCAGCAGCATAGTAGCGGGGGACAATGAGCAGTTCTTC. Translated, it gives CASSIVAGDNEQFF.

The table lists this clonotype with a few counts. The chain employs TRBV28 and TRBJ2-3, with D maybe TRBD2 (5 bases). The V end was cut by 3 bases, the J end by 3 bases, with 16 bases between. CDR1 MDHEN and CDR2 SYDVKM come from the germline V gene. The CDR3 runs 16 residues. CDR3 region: CASSFRVRVGTDTQYF. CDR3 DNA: TGTGCCAGCAGTTTTCGTGTGAGGGTAGGAACAGATACGCAGTATTTT.

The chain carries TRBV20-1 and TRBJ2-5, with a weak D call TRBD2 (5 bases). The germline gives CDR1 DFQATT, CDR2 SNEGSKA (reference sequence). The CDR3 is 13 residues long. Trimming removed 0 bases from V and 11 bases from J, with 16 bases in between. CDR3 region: CSARDTLLGEQYF. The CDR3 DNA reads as TGCAGTGCTAGAGATACCCTACTAGGAGAGCAGTACTTC.

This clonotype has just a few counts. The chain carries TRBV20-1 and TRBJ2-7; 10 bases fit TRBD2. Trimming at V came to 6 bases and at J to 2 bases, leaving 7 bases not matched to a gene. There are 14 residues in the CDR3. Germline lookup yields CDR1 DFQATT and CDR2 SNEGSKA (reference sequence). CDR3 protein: CSARLAGSAYEQYF. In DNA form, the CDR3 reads TGCAGTGCGAGACTAGCGGGCAGTGCCTACGAGCAGTACTTC.

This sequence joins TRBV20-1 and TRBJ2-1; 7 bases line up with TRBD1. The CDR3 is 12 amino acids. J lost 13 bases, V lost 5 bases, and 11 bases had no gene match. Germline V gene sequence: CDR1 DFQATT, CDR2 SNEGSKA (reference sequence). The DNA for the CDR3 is TGCAGTGCTGATACAGGGGTGGAGACCCAGTTCTTC. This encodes CSADTGVETQFF.

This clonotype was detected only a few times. This CDR3 is CASSLGGQGRNEQFF. CDR3 nucleotide sequence: TGCGCCAGCAGCTTGGGGGGACAGGGTAGGAATGAGCAGTTCTTC. V usage is TRBV5-1 and J usage is TRBJ2-1, with 9 bases matching TRBD1. The ends lost 0 bases at V and 7 bases at J; junction bases unmatched: 5. This CDR3 has 15 amino acids. Germline CDR1 and CDR2: SGHRS and YFSETQ.

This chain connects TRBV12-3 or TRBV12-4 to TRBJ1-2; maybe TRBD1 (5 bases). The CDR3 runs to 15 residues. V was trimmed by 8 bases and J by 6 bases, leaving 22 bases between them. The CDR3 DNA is TGTGCCAGCTCCCTTCGTTCCGGGACGGAAGATGGCTACACCTTC. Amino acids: CASSLRSGTEDGYTF.

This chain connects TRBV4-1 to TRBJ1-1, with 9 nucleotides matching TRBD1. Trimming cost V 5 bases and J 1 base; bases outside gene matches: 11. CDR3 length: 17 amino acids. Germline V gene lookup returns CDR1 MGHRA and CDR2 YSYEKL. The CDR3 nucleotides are TGCGCCAGCAGCTTACGTCCGGGACAGGGCACGAACACTGAAGCTTTCTTT. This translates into CASSLRPGQGTNTEAFF.

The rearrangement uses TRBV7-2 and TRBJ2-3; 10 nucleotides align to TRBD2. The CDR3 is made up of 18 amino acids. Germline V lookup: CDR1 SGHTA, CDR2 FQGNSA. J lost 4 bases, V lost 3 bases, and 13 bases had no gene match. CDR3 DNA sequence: TGTGCCAGCAGCTTCAGTTTGTGGCTAGCGGGAGCGGCAGATACGCAGTATTTT. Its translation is CASSFSLWLAGAADTQYF. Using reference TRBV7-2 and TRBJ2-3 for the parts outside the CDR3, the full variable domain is GAGVSQSPSNKVTEKGKDVELRCDPISGHTALYWYRQSLGQGLEFLIYFQGNSAPDKSGLPSDRFSAERTGGSVSTLTIQRTQQEDSAVYLCASSFSLWLAGAADTQYFGPGTRLTVL.

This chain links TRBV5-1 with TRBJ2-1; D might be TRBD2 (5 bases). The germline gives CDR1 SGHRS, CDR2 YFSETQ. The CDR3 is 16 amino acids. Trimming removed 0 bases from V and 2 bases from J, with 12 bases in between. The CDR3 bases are TGCGCCAGCAGCTTGGCCCAGCGGAGCACCTACAATGAGCAGTTCTTC. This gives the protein CASSLAQRSTYNEQFF. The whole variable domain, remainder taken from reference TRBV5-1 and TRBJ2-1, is KAGVTQTPRYLIKTRGQQVTLSCSPISGHRSVSWYQQTPGQGLQFLFEYFSETQRNKGNFPGRFSGRQFSNSRSEMNVSTLELGDSALYLCASSLAQRSTYNEQFFGPGTRLTVL.